This T cell receptor (beta chain) was retrieved from a study of cytomegalovirus exposure and HLA in healthy donors. Study-wide results and caveats: Published work reported that the classifier diagnosed cytomegalovirus status with high specificity and sensitivity. Altogether, 160 or so TCR beta chains were recorded as cytomegalovirus-associated.

Germline values: CDR1 SGHDT, CDR2 YYEEEE. The CDR3 contains 14 residues. V was trimmed by 3 bases and J by 4 bases, leaving 14 bases between them. The protocol was immunoSEQ multiplex PCR, while the TCRdb copy is restricted to in-frame clones and leaves out a portion. In the table there are about 150,000 clones, approximately 94% of which are singletons. From the 120-subject validation cohort, which was separate from the approximately 720-subject first cohort, the donors were drawn. To note about this clone: Its antigen is unknown.

The sequenced material came from PBMCs. The receptor was derived from a man aged 18 to 30 in good health and CMV-seropositive. The chain couples TRBV5-6 to TRBJ2-7; D uncertain. As DNA, the CDR3 is TGTGCCAGCAGCTCGGGTCAGATCGGGTACGAGCAGTACTTC. Amino acids: CASSSGQIGYEQYF.